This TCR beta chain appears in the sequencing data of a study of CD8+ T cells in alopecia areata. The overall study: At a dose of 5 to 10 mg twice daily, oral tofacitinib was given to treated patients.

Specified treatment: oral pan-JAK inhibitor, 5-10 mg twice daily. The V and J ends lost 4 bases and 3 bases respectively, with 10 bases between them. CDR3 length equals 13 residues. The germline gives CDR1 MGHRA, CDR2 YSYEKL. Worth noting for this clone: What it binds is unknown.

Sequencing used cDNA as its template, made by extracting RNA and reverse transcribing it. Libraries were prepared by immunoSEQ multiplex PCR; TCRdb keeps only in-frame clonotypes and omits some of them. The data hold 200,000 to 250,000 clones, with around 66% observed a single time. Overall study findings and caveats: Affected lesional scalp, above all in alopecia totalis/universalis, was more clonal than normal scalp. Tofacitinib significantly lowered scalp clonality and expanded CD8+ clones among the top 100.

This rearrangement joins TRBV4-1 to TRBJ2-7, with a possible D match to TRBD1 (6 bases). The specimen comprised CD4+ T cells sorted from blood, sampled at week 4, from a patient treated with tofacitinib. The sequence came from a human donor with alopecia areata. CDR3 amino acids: CASSRQVVYEQYF. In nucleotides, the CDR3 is TGCGCCAGCAGCCGACAGGTAGTCTACGAGCAGTACTTC.